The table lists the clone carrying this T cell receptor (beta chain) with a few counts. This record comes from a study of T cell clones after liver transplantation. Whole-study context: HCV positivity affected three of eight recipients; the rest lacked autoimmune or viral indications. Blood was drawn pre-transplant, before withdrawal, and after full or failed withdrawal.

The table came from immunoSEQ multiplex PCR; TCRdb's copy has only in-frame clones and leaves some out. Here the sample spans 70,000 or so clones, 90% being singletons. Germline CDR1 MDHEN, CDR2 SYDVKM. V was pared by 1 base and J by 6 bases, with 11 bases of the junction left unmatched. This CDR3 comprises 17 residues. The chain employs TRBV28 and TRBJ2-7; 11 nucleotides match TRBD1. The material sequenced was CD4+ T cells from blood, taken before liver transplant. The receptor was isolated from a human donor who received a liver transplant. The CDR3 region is CASSLLYWGQGEGEQYF. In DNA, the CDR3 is TGTGCCAGCAGTTTATTGTATTGGGGACAGGGGGAGGGCGAGCAGTACTTC.